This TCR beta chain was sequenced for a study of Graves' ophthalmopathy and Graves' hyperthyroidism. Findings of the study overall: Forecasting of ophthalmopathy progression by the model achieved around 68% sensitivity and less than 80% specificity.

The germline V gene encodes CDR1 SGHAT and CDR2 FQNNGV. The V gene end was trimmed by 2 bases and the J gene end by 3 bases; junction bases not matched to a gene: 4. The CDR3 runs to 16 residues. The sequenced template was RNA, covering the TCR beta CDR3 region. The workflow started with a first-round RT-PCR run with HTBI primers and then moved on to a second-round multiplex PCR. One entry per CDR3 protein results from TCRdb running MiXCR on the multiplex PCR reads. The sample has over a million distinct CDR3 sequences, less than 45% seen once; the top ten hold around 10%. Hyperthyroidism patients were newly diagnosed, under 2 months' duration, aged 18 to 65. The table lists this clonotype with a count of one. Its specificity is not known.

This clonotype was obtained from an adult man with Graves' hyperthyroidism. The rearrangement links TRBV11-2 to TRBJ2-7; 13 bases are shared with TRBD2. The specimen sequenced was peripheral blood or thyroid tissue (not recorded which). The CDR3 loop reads CASSLYTSGRDYEQYF. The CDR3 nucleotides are TGTGCCAGCAGCTTATATACTAGCGGGAGGGACTACGAGCAGTACTTC.